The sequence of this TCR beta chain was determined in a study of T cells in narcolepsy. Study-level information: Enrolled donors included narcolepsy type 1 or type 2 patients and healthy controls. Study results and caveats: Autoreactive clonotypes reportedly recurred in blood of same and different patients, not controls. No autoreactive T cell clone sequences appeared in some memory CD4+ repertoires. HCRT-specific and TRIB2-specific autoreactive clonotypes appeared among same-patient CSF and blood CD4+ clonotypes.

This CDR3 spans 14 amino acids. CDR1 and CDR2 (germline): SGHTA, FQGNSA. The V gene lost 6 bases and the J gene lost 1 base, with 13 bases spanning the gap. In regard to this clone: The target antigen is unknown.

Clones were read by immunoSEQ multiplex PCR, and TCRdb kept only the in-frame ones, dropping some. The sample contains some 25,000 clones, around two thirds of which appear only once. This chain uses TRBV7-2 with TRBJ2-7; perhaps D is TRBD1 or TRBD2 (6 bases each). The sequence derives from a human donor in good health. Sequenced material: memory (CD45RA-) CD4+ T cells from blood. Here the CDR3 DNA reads TGTGCCAGCAGACCCGGGGGCTTGTCCTACGAGCAGTACTTC. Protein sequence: CASRPGGLSYEQYF.